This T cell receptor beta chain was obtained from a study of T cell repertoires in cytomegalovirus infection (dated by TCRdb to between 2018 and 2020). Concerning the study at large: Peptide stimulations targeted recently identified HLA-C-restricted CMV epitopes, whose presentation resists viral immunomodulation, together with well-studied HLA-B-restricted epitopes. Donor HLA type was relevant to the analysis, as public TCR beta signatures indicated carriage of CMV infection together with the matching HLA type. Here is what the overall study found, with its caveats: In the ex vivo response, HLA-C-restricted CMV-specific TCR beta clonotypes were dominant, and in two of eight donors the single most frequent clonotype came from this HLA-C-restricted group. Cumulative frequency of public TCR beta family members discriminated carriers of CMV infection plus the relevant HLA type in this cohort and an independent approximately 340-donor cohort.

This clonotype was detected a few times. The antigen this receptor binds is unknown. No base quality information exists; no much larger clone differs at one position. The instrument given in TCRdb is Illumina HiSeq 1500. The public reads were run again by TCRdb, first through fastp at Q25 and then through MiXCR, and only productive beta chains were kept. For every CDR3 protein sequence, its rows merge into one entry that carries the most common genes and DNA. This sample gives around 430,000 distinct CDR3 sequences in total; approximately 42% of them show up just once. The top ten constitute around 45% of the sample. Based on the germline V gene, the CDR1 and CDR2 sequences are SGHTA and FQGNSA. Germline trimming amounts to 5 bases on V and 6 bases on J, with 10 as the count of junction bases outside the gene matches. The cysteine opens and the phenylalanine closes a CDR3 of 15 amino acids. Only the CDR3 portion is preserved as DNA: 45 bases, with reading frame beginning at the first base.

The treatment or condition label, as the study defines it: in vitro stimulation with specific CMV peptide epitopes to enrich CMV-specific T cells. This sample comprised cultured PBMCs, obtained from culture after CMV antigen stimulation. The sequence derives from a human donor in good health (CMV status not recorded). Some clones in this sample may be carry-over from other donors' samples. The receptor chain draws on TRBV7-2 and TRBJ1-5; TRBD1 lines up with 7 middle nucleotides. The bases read TGTGCCAGCAGCGCTACAGGGGCTTGGGGTCAGCCCCAGCATTTT. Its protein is CASSATGAWGQPQHF.